Included here is one TCR beta chain sequence, with context. This sample was taken from a study of blood T cell repertoires in COVID-19. Study-wide background: Donors in the United States, Italy and Spain gave samples during acute or convalescent COVID-19. PBMCs, B-cell-depleted T cells, or T cells provided the cDNA or gDNA that made up the material.

Authors' methods: For nucleated cells, counts were estimated from reference gene primer amplification. Produced via immunoSEQ multiplex PCR; TCRdb's table is partial and in-frame only. The D gene and trimming were derived from the DNA, and the V and J assignments and clone size from that table. The table records fewer than 200,000 clones, 88% of them present only once. CDR3 length: 13 residues. V was pared by 6 bases and J by 6 bases, with 4 bases of the junction left unmatched. Germline lookup yields CDR1 SNHLY and CDR2 FYNNEI. This sequence originates from a man between 60 and 70 years old with acute or convalescent COVID-19. Sequencing input: peripheral blood. The V and J genes are TRBV2 and TRBJ1-2, with 10 positions matching TRBD1. The CDR3 loop is CASSLDRGDGYTF. The CDR3 bases are TGTGCCAGCAGCCTGGACAGGGGGGATGGCTACACCTTC. Together with reference TRBV2 and TRBJ1-2, the CDR3 gives the full variable domain: EPEVTQTPSHQVTQMGQEVILRCVPISNHLYFYWYRQILGQKVEFLVSFYNNEISEKSEIFDDQFSVERPDGSNFTLKIRSTKLEDSAMYFCASSLDRGDGYTFGSGTRLTVV.